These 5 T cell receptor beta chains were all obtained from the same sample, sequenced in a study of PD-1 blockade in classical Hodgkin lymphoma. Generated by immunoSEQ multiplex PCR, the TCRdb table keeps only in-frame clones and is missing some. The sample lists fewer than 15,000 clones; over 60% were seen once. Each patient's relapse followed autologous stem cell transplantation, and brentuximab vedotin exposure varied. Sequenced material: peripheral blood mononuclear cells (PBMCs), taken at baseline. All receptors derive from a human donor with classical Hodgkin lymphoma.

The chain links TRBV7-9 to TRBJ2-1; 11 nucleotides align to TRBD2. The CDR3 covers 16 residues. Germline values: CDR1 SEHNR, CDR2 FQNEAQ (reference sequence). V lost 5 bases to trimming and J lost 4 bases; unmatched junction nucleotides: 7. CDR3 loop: CASSRSGLAVYNEQFF. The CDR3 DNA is TGTGCCAGCAGCAGATCGGGACTAGCGGTTTACAATGAGCAGTTCTTC. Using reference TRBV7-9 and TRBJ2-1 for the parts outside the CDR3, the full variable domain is DTGVSQNPRHKITKRGQNVTFRCDPISEHNRLYWYRQTLGQGPEFLTYFQNEAQLEKSRLLSDRFSAERPKGSFSTLEIQRTEQGDSAMYLCASSRSGLAVYNEQFFGPGTRLTVL.

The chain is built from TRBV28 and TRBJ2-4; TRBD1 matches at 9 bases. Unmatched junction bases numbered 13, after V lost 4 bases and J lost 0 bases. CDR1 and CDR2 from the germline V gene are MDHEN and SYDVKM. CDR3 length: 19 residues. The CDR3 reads CASSSFGTGTILAKNIQYF. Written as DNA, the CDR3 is TGTGCCAGCAGTTCTTTCGGGACAGGGACTATTCTAGCCAAAAACATTCAGTACTTC.

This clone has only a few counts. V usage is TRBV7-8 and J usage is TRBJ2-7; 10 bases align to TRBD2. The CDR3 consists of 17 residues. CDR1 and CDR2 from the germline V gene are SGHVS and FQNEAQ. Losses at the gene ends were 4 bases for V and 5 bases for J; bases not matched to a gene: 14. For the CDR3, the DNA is TGTGCCAGCAGCTCCTCGGGGGGGCTAGCGGGAGTCCACGAGCAGTACTTC. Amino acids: CASSSSGGLAGVHEQYF. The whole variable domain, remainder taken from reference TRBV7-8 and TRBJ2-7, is GAGVSQSPRYKVAKRGQDVALRCDPISGHVSLFWYQQALGQGPEFLTYFQNEAQLDKSGLPSDRFFAERPEGSVSTLKIQRTQQEDSAVYLCASSSSGGLAGVHEQYFGPGTRLTVT.

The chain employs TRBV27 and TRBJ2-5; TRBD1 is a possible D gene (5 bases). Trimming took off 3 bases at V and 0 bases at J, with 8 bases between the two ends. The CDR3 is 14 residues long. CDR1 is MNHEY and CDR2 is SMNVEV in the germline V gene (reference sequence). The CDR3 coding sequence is TGTGCCAGCAGTTTGTCAGGGAACCAAGAGACCCAGTACTTC. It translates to CASSLSGNQETQYF.

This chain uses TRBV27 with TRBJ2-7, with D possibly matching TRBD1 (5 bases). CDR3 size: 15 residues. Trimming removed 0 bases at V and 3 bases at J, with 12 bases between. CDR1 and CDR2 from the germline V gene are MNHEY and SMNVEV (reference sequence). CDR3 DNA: TGTGCCAGCAGTTTATCCGCCAGCAGGGTCTACGAGCAGTACTTC. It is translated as CASSLSASRVYEQYF.